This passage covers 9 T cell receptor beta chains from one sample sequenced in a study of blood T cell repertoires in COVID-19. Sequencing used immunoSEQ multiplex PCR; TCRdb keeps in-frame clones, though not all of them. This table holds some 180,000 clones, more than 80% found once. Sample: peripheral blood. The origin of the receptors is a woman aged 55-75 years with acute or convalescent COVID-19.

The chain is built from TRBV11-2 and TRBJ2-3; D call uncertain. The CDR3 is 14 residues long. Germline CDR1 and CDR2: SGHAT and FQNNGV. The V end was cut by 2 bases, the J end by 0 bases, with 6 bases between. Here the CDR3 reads CASSLLPSTDTQYF. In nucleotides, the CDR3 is TGTGCCAGCAGCTTACTTCCTAGCACAGATACGCAGTATTTT.

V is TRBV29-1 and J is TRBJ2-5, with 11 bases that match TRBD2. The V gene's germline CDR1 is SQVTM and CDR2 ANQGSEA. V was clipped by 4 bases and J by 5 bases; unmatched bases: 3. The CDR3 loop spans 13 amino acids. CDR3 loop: CSVVRTSGETQYF. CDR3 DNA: TGCAGCGTTGTAAGGACTAGCGGGGAGACCCAGTACTTC.

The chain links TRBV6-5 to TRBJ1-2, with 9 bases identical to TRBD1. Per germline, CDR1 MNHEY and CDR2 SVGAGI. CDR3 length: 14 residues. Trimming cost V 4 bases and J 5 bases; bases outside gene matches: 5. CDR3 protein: CASSWDRDDYGYTF. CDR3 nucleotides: TGTGCCAGCAGTTGGGACAGGGACGATTATGGCTACACCTTC.

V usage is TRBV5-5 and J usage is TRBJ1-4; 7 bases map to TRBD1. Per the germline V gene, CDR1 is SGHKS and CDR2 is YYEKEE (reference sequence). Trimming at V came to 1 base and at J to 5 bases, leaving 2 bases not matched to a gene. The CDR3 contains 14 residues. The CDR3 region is CASSLRGLNEKLFF. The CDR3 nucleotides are TGTGCCAGCAGCTTGAGGGGGCTGAATGAAAAACTGTTTTTT.

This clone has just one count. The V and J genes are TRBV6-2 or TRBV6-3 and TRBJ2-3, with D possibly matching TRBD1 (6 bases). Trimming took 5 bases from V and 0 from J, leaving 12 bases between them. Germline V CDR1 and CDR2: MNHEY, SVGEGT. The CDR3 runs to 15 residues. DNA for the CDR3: TGTGCCAGCAGTCCCCTGGGGGCTAGCACAGATACGCAGTATTTT. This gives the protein CASSPLGASTDTQYF.

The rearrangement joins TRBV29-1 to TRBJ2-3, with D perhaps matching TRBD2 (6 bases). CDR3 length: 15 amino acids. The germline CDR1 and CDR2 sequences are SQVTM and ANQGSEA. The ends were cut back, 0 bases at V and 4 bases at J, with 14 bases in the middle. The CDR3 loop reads CSVEDEEGPPDTQYF. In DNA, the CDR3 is TGCAGCGTTGAAGATGAGGAGGGCCCCCCAGATACGCAGTATTTT.

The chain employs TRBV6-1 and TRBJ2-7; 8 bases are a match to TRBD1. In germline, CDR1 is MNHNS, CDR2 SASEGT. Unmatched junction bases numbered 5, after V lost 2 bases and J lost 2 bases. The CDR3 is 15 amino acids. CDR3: CASSELRTGTYEQYF. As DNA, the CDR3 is TGTGCCAGCAGTGAACTGAGGACAGGGACCTACGAGCAGTACTTC.

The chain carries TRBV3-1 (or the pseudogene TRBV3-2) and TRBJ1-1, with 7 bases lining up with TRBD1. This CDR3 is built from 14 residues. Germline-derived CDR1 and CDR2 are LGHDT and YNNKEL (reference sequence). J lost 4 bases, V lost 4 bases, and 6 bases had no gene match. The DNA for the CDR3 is TGTGCCAGCAGCCCCCCGACAGGGAGCACTGAAGCTTTCTTT. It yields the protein CASSPPTGSTEAFF.

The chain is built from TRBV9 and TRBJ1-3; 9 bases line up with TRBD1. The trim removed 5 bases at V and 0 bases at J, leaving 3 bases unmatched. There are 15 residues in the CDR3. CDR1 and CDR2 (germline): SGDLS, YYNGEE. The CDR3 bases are TGTGCCAGCAGTGCGGGACAGGGCTCTGGAAACACCATATATTTT. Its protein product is CASSAGQGSGNTIYF.